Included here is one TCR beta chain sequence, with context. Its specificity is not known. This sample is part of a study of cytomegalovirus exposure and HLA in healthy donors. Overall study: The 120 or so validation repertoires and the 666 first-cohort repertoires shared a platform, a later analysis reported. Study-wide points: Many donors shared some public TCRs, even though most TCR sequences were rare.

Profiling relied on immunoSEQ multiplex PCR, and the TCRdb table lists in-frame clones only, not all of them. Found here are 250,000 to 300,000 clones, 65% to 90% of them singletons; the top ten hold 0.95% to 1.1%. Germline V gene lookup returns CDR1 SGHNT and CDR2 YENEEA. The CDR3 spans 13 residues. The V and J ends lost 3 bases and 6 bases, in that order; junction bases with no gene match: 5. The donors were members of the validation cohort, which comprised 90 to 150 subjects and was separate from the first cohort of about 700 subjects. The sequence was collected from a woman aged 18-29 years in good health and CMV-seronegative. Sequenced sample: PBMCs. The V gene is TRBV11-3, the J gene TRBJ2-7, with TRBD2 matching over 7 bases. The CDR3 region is CASSFGLDGEQYF. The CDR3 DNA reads TGTGCCAGCAGCTTCGGACTAGATGGCGAGCAGTACTTC.